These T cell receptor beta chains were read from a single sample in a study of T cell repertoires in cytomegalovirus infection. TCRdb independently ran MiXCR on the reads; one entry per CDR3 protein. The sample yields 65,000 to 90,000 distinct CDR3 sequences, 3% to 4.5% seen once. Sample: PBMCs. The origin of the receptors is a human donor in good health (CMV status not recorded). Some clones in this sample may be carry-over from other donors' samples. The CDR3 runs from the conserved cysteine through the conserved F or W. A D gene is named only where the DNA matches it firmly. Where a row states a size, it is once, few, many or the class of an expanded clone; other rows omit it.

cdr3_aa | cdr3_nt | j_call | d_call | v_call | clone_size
CSASRRGTEAFF | TGCAGTGCTAGTCGCAGGGGCACTGAAGCTTTCTTT | TRBJ1-1 | - | TRBV20-1 | many
CASSLPPSGGTGELFF | TGTGCCAGCAGCTTACCACCTAGCGGGGGTACCGGGGAGCTGTTTTTT | TRBJ2-2 | TRBD2 | TRBV7-8 | many
CASSSSGSFYNEQFF | TGTGCCAGCAGCTCAAGCGGGAGTTTCTACAATGAGCAGTTCTTC | TRBJ2-1 | TRBD2 | TRBV6-1 | many
CASSLRTNNQPQHF | TGTGCCAGCAGCTTACGGACTAACAATCAGCCCCAGCATTTT | TRBJ1-5 | - | TRBV7-2 | many
CASSYRTVNSNQPQHF | TGTGCCAGCAGCTATAGGACAGTGAATAGCAATCAGCCCCAGCATTTT | TRBJ1-5 | - | TRBV7-2 | many
CSGGQGRESEQYF | TGCAGCGGCGGACAGGGGAGGGAGAGCGAGCAGTACTTC | TRBJ2-7 | TRBD1 | TRBV29-1 | few
CASSSFRVDNEQFF | TGTGCCAGCAGCTCCTTTCGGGTTGACAATGAGCAGTTCTTC | TRBJ2-1 | - | TRBV7-6 | many
CASTRNTDTQYF | TGTGCCAGCACCCGGAACACAGATACGCAGTATTTT | TRBJ2-3 | - | TRBV7-2 | many
CASSLGGGGGQPQHF | TGCGCCAGCAGCTTGGGCGGGGGTGGCGGTCAGCCCCAGCATTTT | TRBJ1-5 | - | TRBV5-1 | many
CASSPTAYNEQFF | TGTGCCAGCAGCCCTACAGCTTACAATGAGCAGTTCTTC | TRBJ2-1 | - | TRBV11-3 | many
CSASETGADTQYF | TGCAGTGCTAGCGAAACAGGGGCAGATACGCAGTATTTT | TRBJ2-3 | TRBD1 | TRBV20-1 | many
CATSRDMAGVTGELFF | TGTGCCACCAGCAGAGATATGGCAGGGGTCACCGGGGAGCTGTTTTTT | TRBJ2-2 | - | TRBV15 | many
CASSFGLAGGRETQYF | TGTGCCAGCAGCTTCGGACTAGCGGGAGGAAGAGAGACCCAGTACTTC | TRBJ2-5 | TRBD2 | TRBV7-2 | many
CASSRPDRAQHF | TGTGCCAGCAGTCGCCCGGACAGGGCCCAGCATTTT | TRBJ1-5 | TRBD1 | TRBV12-3/TRBV12-4 | many
CASSAQAFLYF | TGTGCCAGCAGTGCCCAAGCGTTTCTGTATTTT | TRBJ2-3 | - | TRBV2 | many
CASSLDVMNTEAFF | TGTGCCAGCAGTTTGGATGTAATGAACACTGAAGCTTTCTTT | TRBJ1-1 | - | TRBV6-1 | many
CASSSELGNEQFF | TGTGCCAGCAGCTCGGAACTAGGTAATGAGCAGTTCTTC | TRBJ2-1 | - | TRBV7-2 | many
CASRQRDFIAYEQYF | TGTGCCAGTAGACAGCGGGATTTCATCGCGTACGAGCAGTACTTC | TRBJ2-7 | TRBD2 | TRBV19 | many
CASSPASSVYGYTF | TGTGCCAGCAGCCCCGCCAGCAGCGTCTATGGCTACACCTTC | TRBJ1-2 | - | TRBV7-2 | many
CASRLRGTQDFYEQYF | TGTGCCAGCAGATTAAGGGGGACGCAGGACTTCTACGAGCAGTACTTC | TRBJ2-7 | - | TRBV6-2/TRBV6-3 | few
CASSLSSLYNEQFF | TGTGCCAGCAGCTTATCCAGTCTCTACAATGAGCAGTTCTTC | TRBJ2-1 | - | TRBV7-2 | many
CASSLVRTSLPQETQYF | TGTGCCAGCAGCTTAGTTCGGACCTCCCTCCCACAAGAGACCCAGTACTTC | TRBJ2-5 | - | TRBV7-2 | many
CASSLDSAYQPQHF | TGTGCCAGCAGCTTAGATTCGGCTTATCAGCCCCAGCATTTT | TRBJ1-5 | - | TRBV7-2 | many
CASSRRTDIEGEQYF | TGTGCCAGCAGCAGACGGACCGACATCGAGGGCGAGCAGTACTTC | TRBJ2-7 | - | TRBV7-2 | many
CASSLNGGRQETQYF | TGTGCCAGCAGCTTAAATGGAGGACGACAAGAGACCCAGTACTTC | TRBJ2-5 | - | TRBV7-2 | many
CASSLRGAAGYTF | TGTGCCAGCAGCTTGAGGGGGGCGGCAGGCTACACCTTC | TRBJ1-2 | - | TRBV7-2 | many
CASSRGVSETQYF | TGTGCCAGCAGCCGGGGGGTGTCGGAGACCCAGTACTTC | TRBJ2-5 | TRBD2 | TRBV7-2 | few
CSVVRGVYTDTQYF | TGCAGCGTTGTTAGGGGCGTTTACACAGATACGCAGTATTTT | TRBJ2-3 | - | TRBV29-1 | many
CASSYRGHGYTF | TGTGCCAGCAGTTACAGGGGACATGGCTACACCTTC | TRBJ1-2 | - | TRBV6-2/TRBV6-3 | many
CASSPGSYYEQYF | TGTGCCAGCAGTCCAGGGTCGTACTACGAGCAGTACTTC | TRBJ2-7 | - | TRBV12-3/TRBV12-4 | many
CASSQAISSPQYF | TGCGCCAGCAGCCAAGCGATCAGTTCCCCCCAGTATTTT | TRBJ2-3 | - | TRBV4-3 | many
CASSLGPGAYNEQFF | TGTGCCAGCAGCCTCGGACCAGGAGCCTACAATGAGCAGTTCTTC | TRBJ2-1 | - | TRBV7-3 | many
CASSPSGGTGNTIYF | TGTGCCAGCAGCCCCTCGGGGGGGACCGGAAACACCATATATTTT | TRBJ1-3 | - | TRBV7-6 | many
CASSQVGNVAGYTGELFF | TGTGCCAGCAGCCAAGTGGGAAACGTGGCCGGTTACACCGGGGAGCTGTTTTTT | TRBJ2-2 | - | TRBV14 | many
CASSLERVGYGYTF | TGTGCCAGCAGCTTGGAAAGGGTGGGATATGGCTACACCTTC | TRBJ1-2 | - | TRBV7-2 | -
CASSLRGGGQGVYEQFF | TGTGCCAGCAGCTTAAGGGGGGGGGGACAGGGCGTTTATGAGCAGTTCTTC | TRBJ2-1 | TRBD1 | TRBV7-8 | many
CASSLQVSANTGELFF | TGTGCCAGCAGTTTACAGGTCTCTGCGAACACCGGGGAGCTGTTTTTT | TRBJ2-2 | - | TRBV28 | many
CASSPRGGTNEKLFF | TGCGCCAGCAGCCCCCGGGGAGGGACTAATGAAAAACTGTTTTTT | TRBJ1-4 | - | TRBV4-1 | many
CASSLGTVLYSPLHF | TGTGCCAGCAGCTTAGGGACGGTACTATATTCACCCCTCCACTTT | TRBJ1-6 | - | TRBV7-2 | many
CASSRRTGGVHEQFF | TGTGCCAGCAGCCGTAGAACGGGAGGGGTTCATGAGCAGTTCTTC | TRBJ2-1 | TRBD2 | TRBV11-3 | many
CASNPGTGVHEQFF | TGTGCCAGCAACCCCGGGACAGGGGTGCATGAGCAGTTCTTC | TRBJ2-1 | TRBD1 | TRBV7-8 | many
CASSSSWGRKAFF | TGTGCCAGCAGCTCAAGTTGGGGGAGGAAAGCTTTCTTT | TRBJ1-1 | - | TRBV7-2 | many
CASSLSRGGWRPYEQYF | TGTGCCAGCAGCTTATCGAGAGGGGGATGGAGGCCCTACGAGCAGTACTTC | TRBJ2-7 | - | TRBV7-2 | many
CASSLSVNTEAFF | TGTGCCAGCAGTTTATCAGTGAACACTGAAGCTTTCTTT | TRBJ1-1 | - | TRBV12-3/TRBV12-4 | many
CASSPGGPEAFF | TGTGCCAGCAGCCCCGGGGGACCTGAAGCTTTCTTT | TRBJ1-1 | - | TRBV7-8 | many
CASSRLAEETQYF | TGTGCCAGCAGTCGACTAGCGGAAGAGACCCAGTACTTC | TRBJ2-5 | TRBD2 | TRBV7-9 | -
CASSTPGGQFF | TGTGCCAGCAGTACTCCCGGGGGGCAGTTCTTC | TRBJ2-1 | - | TRBV6-5 | many
CASSSTGVNTGELFF | TGCGCCAGCAGCTCAACAGGGGTCAACACCGGGGAGCTGTTTTTT | TRBJ2-2 | TRBD1 | TRBV5-1 | few
CASSSVAATYNEQFF | TGTGCCAGCAGTTCCGTAGCGGCTACTTACAATGAGCAGTTCTTC | TRBJ2-1 | - | TRBV7-2 | many
CASSLDVAGVSEQYF | TGTGCCAGCAGCCTTGACGTAGCGGGAGTAAGCGAGCAGTACTTC | TRBJ2-7 | TRBD2 | TRBV7-2 | many